This T cell receptor beta chain was observed in a study of cytomegalovirus exposure and HLA in healthy donors. To note about this clone: Its target is unknown.

The CDR3 totals 17 residues. V dropped 9 bases and J dropped 2; count of bases not matched to a gene: 16. Germline values: CDR1 LGHNA, CDR2 YSLEER. The study, taken as a whole, reports: For cytomegalovirus status, the classifier reportedly gave diagnoses with high specificity and sensitivity. Follow-up analysis later connected one missense variant in DCLRE1C with trimming of TCR beta V- and J-genes. The listing of about 150 TCR beta chains classed them as cytomegalovirus-associated. A later examination showed that TCR association rates differed by HLA locus, with DRB1 most and HLA-C fewest.

The study ran its PCR with 60 Vbeta and 13 Jbeta primers. Clones were read by immunoSEQ multiplex PCR, and TCRdb kept only the in-frame ones, dropping some. The sample lists about 120,000 clones; approximately 83% were seen once. The TCR sequence derives from a woman aged 40 to 49 in good health and CMV-seropositive. V usage is TRBV4-3 and J usage is TRBJ2-7, with 10 bases lining up with TRBD1. Material: PBMCs. CDR3 coding DNA: TGCGCCAGGGGGGGACAGGGGACTCACCCTTTAACCTACGAGCAGTACTTC. Its protein is CARGGQGTHPLTYEQYF.